These T cell receptor beta chains were read from a single sample in a study of blood T cell repertoires in COVID-19. TCRdb keeps only in-frame clones here, not all; method: immunoSEQ multiplex PCR. The profile shows approximately 160,000 clones, approximately 80% of them singletons. The specimen sequenced was peripheral blood. Receptor source: a woman aged 80 or older with active or convalescent COVID-19. The CDR3 runs from the conserved cysteine through the conserved F or W. Fields, in order: CDR3 length, J gene, V gene, D gene, clone size, CDR3 protein, CDR3 DNA. A D gene is named only where the DNA matches it firmly. Rows give clone size only sometimes, using once, few, many, or a class for an expanded clone.

17 | TRBJ1-3 | TRBV4-1 | - | once | CASSQPSSRYSGNTIYF | TGCGCCAGCAGCCAACCTTCGTCGAGGTACTCTGGAAACACCATATATTTT
17 | TRBJ2-6 | TRBV19 | TRBD1 | - | CASREQGRKSGANVLTF | TGTGCCAGTAGGGAACAGGGGAGAAAGTCTGGGGCCAACGTCCTGACTTTC
14 | TRBJ1-1 | TRBV7-9 | - | - | CASSLRRENTEAFF | TGTGCCAGCAGCTTACGACGGGAGAACACTGAAGCTTTCTTT
20 | TRBJ2-1 | TRBV29-1 | TRBD2 | - | CSVARNVLAGGKSSYNEQFF | TGCAGCGTTGCCAGAAACGTCCTAGCGGGGGGGAAGAGCTCCTACAATGAGCAGTTCTTC
15 | TRBJ1-6 | TRBV2 | TRBD1 | - | CASSGTGGYASPLHF | TGTGCCAGCAGTGGGACAGGGGGCTACGCCTCACCCCTCCACTTT
14 | TRBJ1-1 | TRBV6-4 | TRBD1 | - | CASSEGGRSTEAFF | TGTGCCAGCAGTGAAGGGGGCAGGTCAACTGAAGCTTTCTTT
15 | TRBJ1-5 | TRBV21-1 | - | - | CASSRGGGTWKPQHF | TGTGCCAGCAGCCGGGGGGGTGGTACTTGGAAGCCCCAGCATTTT
14 | TRBJ1-6 | TRBV19 | TRBD1 | - | CASSAGQGIAPLHF | TGTGCCAGTAGTGCGGGACAGGGAATCGCACCCCTCCACTTT
15 | TRBJ2-3 | TRBV7-9 | TRBD2 | - | CASSQGLAGTDTQYF | TGTGCCAGCAGCCAGGGACTAGCAGGCACAGATACGCAGTATTTT
15 | TRBJ1-2 | TRBV5-1 | TRBD1 | - | CASSVGQGRVDGYTF | TGCGCCAGCAGCGTGGGACAGGGAAGAGTTGATGGCTACACCTTC
14 | TRBJ2-2 | TRBV19 | - | - | CASSIDRATGELFF | TGTGCCAGTAGTATAGACAGGGCCACCGGGGAGCTGTTTTTT
16 | TRBJ1-1 | TRBV6-6 | - | - | CASSYDTGTIRTEAFF | TGTGCCAGCAGTTACGACACAGGGACGATTCGCACTGAAGCTTTCTTT
13 | TRBJ1-2 | TRBV5-5 | - | few | CASSSRGNYGYTF | TGTGCCAGCAGCTCCCGAGGGAACTATGGCTACACCTTC
16 | TRBJ1-6 | TRBV4-3 | TRBD1 | once | CASSRDRGDLYSPLHF | TGCGCCAGCAGTCGGGACAGGGGCGATCTCTATTCACCCCTCCACTTT
15 | TRBJ2-1 | TRBV19 | TRBD2 | - | CASSIPAGTSIEQFF | TGTGCCAGTAGTATTCCTGCCGGGACTAGCATTGAGCAGTTCTTC
15 | TRBJ1-5 | TRBV27 | - | - | CASSSGQTANQPQHF | TGTGCCAGCAGTTCGGGCCAGACAGCTAATCAGCCCCAGCATTTT
13 | TRBJ1-1 | TRBV2 | - | - | CASKGPVNTEAFF | TGTGCCAGCAAGGGGCCGGTGAACACTGAAGCTTTCTTT
17 | TRBJ1-3 | TRBV19 | - | - | CASTPPRGRISGNTIYF | TGTGCCAGTACCCCCCCCAGGGGCCGCATCTCTGGAAACACCATATATTTT
15 | TRBJ2-5 | TRBV19 | TRBD1 | - | CASSIWTGGEETQYF | TGTGCCAGTAGTATCTGGACAGGGGGAGAAGAGACCCAGTACTTC
15 | TRBJ2-7 | TRBV4-2 | TRBD1 | - | CASSQAGTGYYEQYF | TGTGCCAGCAGCCAGGCCGGGACAGGGTACTACGAGCAGTACTTC
15 | TRBJ1-6 | TRBV19 | TRBD1 | - | CASSLTDRVNSPLHF | TGTGCCAGTAGCCTTACTGACAGGGTTAATTCACCCCTCCACTTT
13 | TRBJ1-5 | TRBV5-5 | - | - | CASSREANQPQHF | TGTGCCAGCAGCCGGGAAGCGAATCAGCCCCAGCATTTT
13 | TRBJ1-1 | TRBV7-6 | TRBD1 | once | CASSFGTGGEAFF | TGTGCCAGCAGCTTCGGGACAGGGGGTGAAGCTTTCTTT
13 | TRBJ1-2 | TRBV11-2 | TRBD1 | - | CASSFDRAAGYTF | TGTGCCAGCAGCTTCGACAGGGCAGCTGGCTACACCTTC
15 | TRBJ2-1 | TRBV5-1 | TRBD1 | - | CASSPGQGSYNEQFF | TGCGCCAGCAGCCCAGGACAGGGGAGCTACAATGAGCAGTTCTTC
14 | TRBJ2-7 | TRBV4-3 | - | - | CASSQEIASYEQYF | TGCGCCAGCAGCCAAGAGATAGCCTCCTACGAGCAGTACTTC
11 | TRBJ1-4 | TRBV12-3/TRBV12-4 | - | - | CASSSVEKLFF | TGTGCCAGCAGCTCCGTTGAAAAACTGTTTTTT
16 | TRBJ2-7 | TRBV6-5 | - | - | CASSYSRDLLSYEQYF | TGTGCCAGCAGTTACTCGAGGGACTTACTCTCCTACGAGCAGTACTTC
14 | TRBJ2-1 | TRBV29-1 | TRBD2 | - | CSVELRTSVDEQFF | TGCAGCGTTGAACTTCGGACTAGCGTCGATGAGCAGTTCTTC
15 | TRBJ2-6 | TRBV10-1 | - | few | CASSRENSGANVLTF | TGCGCCAGCAGCCGGGAAAACTCTGGGGCCAACGTCCTGACTTTC
17 | TRBJ1-3 | TRBV9 | - | - | CASSSQLPGVSGNTIYF | TGTGCCAGCAGCTCTCAGCTCCCGGGGGTCTCTGGAAACACCATATATTTT
13 | TRBJ1-2 | TRBV7-2 | - | - | CASSLGRNYGYTF | TGTGCCAGCAGCTTAGGGCGGAACTATGGCTACACCTTC
13 | TRBJ2-7 | TRBV7-9 | TRBD1 | - | CASSPRQGDEQYF | TGTGCCAGCAGCCCTCGACAGGGGGACGAGCAGTACTTC
17 | TRBJ1-5 | TRBV19 | - | - | CASSIGGGNLGNQPQHF | TGTGCCAGTAGTATAGGCGGGGGGAATTTAGGCAATCAGCCCCAGCATTTT
14 | TRBJ2-2 | TRBV5-6 | - | - | CASSLGDNTGELFF | TGTGCCAGCAGCTTGGGAGATAACACCGGGGAGCTGTTTTTT
15 | TRBJ2-7 | TRBV5-6 | - | - | CASSEPRGGSYEQYF | TGTGCCAGCAGCGAACCCAGGGGTGGATCCTACGAGCAGTACTTC
14 | TRBJ1-1 | TRBV5-1 | TRBD1 | once | CASSLEGANTEAFF | TGCGCCAGCAGCTTAGAGGGGGCAAACACTGAAGCTTTCTTT
16 | TRBJ2-3 | TRBV19 | TRBD2 | - | CASSRLAGVGADTQYF | TGTGCCAGTAGCAGACTAGCGGGGGTGGGGGCAGATACGCAGTATTTT
11 | TRBJ1-2 | TRBV20-1 | - | once | CSASFVGGYTF | TGCAGTGCTTCTTTCGTGGGCGGCTACACCTTC
12 | TRBJ1-2 | TRBV12-3/TRBV12-4 | - | - | CASSFDTYGYTF | TGTGCCAGCAGTTTCGACACCTATGGCTACACCTTC
18 | TRBJ1-5 | TRBV7-2 | - | - | CASSPRIPSGYSNQPQHF | TGTGCCAGCAGCCCCAGGATTCCCTCGGGATACAGCAATCAGCCCCAGCATTTT
13 | TRBJ1-2 | TRBV7-2 | - | - | CASSQAGNYGYTF | TGTGCCAGCAGCCAAGCAGGAAACTATGGCTACACCTTC
11 | TRBJ1-1 | TRBV3-1/TRBV3-2 | - | - | CASSHRAEAFF | TGTGCCAGCAGCCACAGGGCTGAAGCTTTCTTT
14 | TRBJ1-1 | TRBV4-2 | - | - | CASVNRGLNTEAFF | TGTGCCAGCGTTAACCGGGGTTTGAACACTGAAGCTTTCTTT
12 | TRBJ1-2 | TRBV4-2 | - | - | CASSQDSGGYTF | TGTGCCAGCAGCCAAGACAGCGGGGGCTACACCTTC
13 | TRBJ1-2 | TRBV6-5 | - | - | CASSYGRWHGYTF | TGTGCCAGCAGTTACGGCCGCTGGCATGGCTACACCTTC
14 | TRBJ1-2 | TRBV13 | TRBD1 | - | CASSLRDRDYGYTF | TGTGCCAGCAGCTTACGTGACAGGGACTATGGCTACACCTTC
15 | TRBJ1-5 | TRBV19 | - | - | CASTYARGGHQPQHF | TGTGCCAGTACCTACGCGCGGGGGGGACACCAGCCCCAGCATTTT
14 | TRBJ1-1 | TRBV23-1 | - | - | CASQEQGWNTEAFF | TGCGCCAGCCAGGAACAGGGATGGAACACTGAAGCTTTCTTT
14 | TRBJ2-5 | TRBV9 | TRBD1 | - | CASSRDRKIETQYF | TGTGCCAGCAGTCGGGACAGGAAGATTGAGACCCAGTACTTC
13 | TRBJ2-3 | TRBV6-5 | - | - | CASRRTSTDTQYF | TGTGCCAGCAGACGGACTAGCACAGATACGCAGTATTTT
15 | TRBJ1-1 | TRBV2 | TRBD1 | - | CASRARQGVDTEAFF | TGTGCCAGCAGAGCTAGACAGGGGGTCGACACTGAAGCTTTCTTT